This T cell receptor (beta chain) appears in the sequencing data of a study of Ad26.COV2.S vaccination and SARS-CoV-2 variants. Notes on this clone: One end of the junction fails to match germline, which may point to a read error.

TCRdb's table, derived via immunoSEQ multiplex PCR, lists solely in-frame clones and lacks some. The repertoire consists of under 250,000 clones, with 87% occurring once and the leading ten covering nearly 3%. Treatment of the sample: roughly 20 received Ad26.COV2.S at low or high dose, single or two shots; five or six received placebo; per-sample allocation not given. On day 63 after the first injection, vaccine and placebo recipients gave samples. The CDR3 consists of 8 residues. CDR1 and CDR2 from the germline V gene are MGHDK and SYGVNS. Material: peripheral blood, obtained in a trial of Ad26.COV2.S vaccine versus placebo. The chain is built from TRBV25-1 and TRBJ2-3; D call uncertain. The clonotype comes from a person between 18 and 65 years old who received the Ad26.COV2.S COVID-19 vaccine or a placebo. For the CDR3, the DNA is TGTGCCAGCAGTTCACACTTTTTT. Protein product: CASSSHFF.